Shown below are 17 T cell receptor beta chains from a single sample sequenced in a study of blood T cell repertoires in COVID-19. The data were produced by immunoSEQ multiplex PCR, yet TCRdb's version contains in-frame clones alone and is incomplete. The sample yields about 500,000 clones, 87% seen once. Input material: PBMCs or T cells enriched from blood (not recorded which). All receptors derive from a young woman who had recovered from COVID-19.

V gene TRBV20-1 combines with J gene TRBJ1-1; D perhaps matches TRBD1 (6 bases). The V end was cut by 8 bases, the J end by 4 bases, with 11 bases between. This CDR3 comprises 11 residues. Germline loops: CDR1 DFQATT, CDR2 SNEGSKA (reference sequence). The DNA for the CDR3 is TGCAGTAGTGGCAGGGGCACTGAAGCTTTCTTT. Residues: CSSGRGTEAFF.

The rearrangement joins TRBV11-2 to TRBJ1-6, with TRBD1 identical over 7 bases. Germline V gene lookup returns CDR1 SGHAT and CDR2 FQNNGV. The CDR3 has 14 amino acids. Losses at the gene ends were 5 bases for V and 9 bases for J; bases not matched to a gene: 7. The CDR3 DNA is TGTGCCAGCAGCCAGCGACAGGGAGGTTCACCCCTCCACTTT. As protein: CASSQRQGGSPLHF. Based on the CDR3 plus reference TRBV11-2 and TRBJ1-6, the full variable domain is EAGVAQSPRYKIIEKRQSVAFWCNPISGHATLYWYQQILGQGPKLLIQFQNNGVVDDSQLPKDRFSAERLKGVDSTLKIQPAKLEDSAVYLCASSQRQGGSPLHFGNGTRLTVT.

The chain uses TRBV5-1 and TRBJ2-6, with 9 bases that match TRBD1. The V and J ends lost 0 bases and 2 bases, in that order; junction bases with no gene match: 6. Germline V gene lookup returns CDR1 SGHRS and CDR2 YFSETQ. CDR3 length equals 18 residues. The CDR3 nucleotides read TGCGCCAGCAGCTTGGGTGGGACAGGGAGCGCTGGGGCCAACGTCCTGACTTTC. It yields the protein CASSLGGTGSAGANVLTF.

The chain links TRBV12-5 to TRBJ1-2; TRBD1 matches at 10 bases. The CDR3 contains 14 residues. V lost 7 bases to trimming and J lost 9 bases; unmatched junction nucleotides: 11. Germline values: CDR1 LGHNT, CDR2 FRNRAP. CDR3 sequence (DNA): TGTGCTAGTGTCTCGACAGGGGGCGAGCTCCGCTACACCTTC. Its protein product is CASVSTGGELRYTF.

V and J are TRBV7-9 and TRBJ1-2; D is possibly TRBD1 (6 bases). Trimming removed 3 bases from V and 13 bases from J, with 15 bases in between. Germline V gene lookup returns CDR1 SEHNR and CDR2 FQNEAQ (reference sequence). This CDR3 is built from 12 residues. CDR3 residues: CASSLRDTPVTF. The CDR3 DNA follows: TGTGCCAGCAGCTTGAGGGACACACCGGTCACCTTC.

The gene calls are TRBV7-9 and TRBJ1-6; D is ambiguous. The CDR3 consists of 12 residues. Per the germline V gene, CDR1 is SEHNR and CDR2 is FQNEAQ (reference sequence). The V and J ends lost 8 bases and 6 bases respectively, with 8 bases between them. CDR3 residues: CASGDANSPLHF. Written as DNA, the CDR3 is TGTGCCAGCGGAGATGCTAATTCACCCCTCCACTTT.

The gene calls are TRBV7-9 and TRBJ2-3; TRBD2 agrees at 12 bases. The CDR3 totals 19 residues. The J segment lost 5 bases and the V segment lost 5 bases, leaving 17 bases of the junction unmatched. Germline V gene lookup returns CDR1 SEHNR and CDR2 FQNEAQ (reference sequence). The CDR3 loop reads CASSGTSGGSIFGGDTQYF. CDR3 sequence (DNA): TGTGCCAGCAGCGGTACTAGCGGGGGGTCAATATTTGGTGGAGATACGCAGTATTTT.

The rearrangement links TRBV2 to TRBJ1-5; possibly TRBD1 for D (6 bases). From germline, CDR1 is SNHLY and CDR2 FYNNEI. With 6 bases removed from V and 0 bases from J, the gap between germline ends came to 9 bases. CDR3 size: 14 residues. The CDR3 region is CASSQQGSNQPQHF. DNA for the CDR3: TGTGCCAGCAGCCAACAGGGTAGCAATCAGCCCCAGCATTTT. The full variable domain, with the rest looked up from reference TRBV2 and TRBJ1-5, is EPEVTQTPSHQVTQMGQEVILRCVPISNHLYFYWYRQILGQKVEFLVSFYNNEISEKSEIFDDQFSVERPDGSNFTLKIRSTKLEDSAMYFCASSQQGSNQPQHFGDGTRLSIL.

Here the CDR3 DNA reads TGTGCCAGCAGTTTCACAATTGGGACAGTCCAAGAGACCCAGTACTTC. It codes for CASSFTIGTVQETQYF. The gene calls are TRBV28 and TRBJ2-5; TRBD1 matches 7 bases. Germline CDR1 is MDHEN and CDR2 is SYDVKM. Germline trimming cut 3 bases from V and 1 base from J; bases unmatched to any gene: 8. CDR3 length equals 16 residues. Combining the CDR3 with reference TRBV28 and TRBJ2-5 gives the whole variable domain DVKVTQSSRYLVKRTGEKVFLECVQDMDHENMFWYRQDPGLGLRLIYFSYDVKMKEKGDIPEGYSVSREKKERFSLILESASTNQTSMYLCASSFTIGTVQETQYFGPGTRLLVL.

This clone was counted only a few times. The chain recombines TRBV11-3 with TRBJ2-3, with no clear D. CDR1 SGHNT and CDR2 YENEEA come from the germline V gene. The CDR3 has 13 amino acids. The V end was cut by 2 bases, the J end by 1 base, with 4 bases between. CDR3 sequence (DNA): TGTGCCAGCAGCTTATATGGCACAGATACGCAGTATTTT. Translating gives CASSLYGTDTQYF.

This clone was seen once. This sample also contains other DNA sequences that code for the same CDR3. The chain carries TRBV5-1 and TRBJ1-2; 10 nucleotides match TRBD1. With 4 bases clipped from V and 4 bases from J, the junction kept 4 bases outside the gene matches. The CDR3 totals 14 residues. Germline CDR1 and CDR2: SGHRS and YFSETQ. For the CDR3, the DNA is TGCGCCAGCAGCCCAGGACAGGGGGGCTATGGCTACACCTTC. Translation: CASSPGQGGYGYTF. The full variable domain, completed using reference TRBV5-1 and TRBJ1-2, is KAGVTQTPRYLIKTRGQQVTLSCSPISGHRSVSWYQQTPGQGLQFLFEYFSETQRNKGNFPGRFSGRQFSNSRSEMNVSTLELGDSALYLCASSPGQGGYGYTFGSGTRLTVV.

The genes are TRBV5-1 and TRBJ1-2; a weak D match, TRBD1 (6 bases). Germline CDR1 reads SGHRS; CDR2 reads YFSETQ. Trimming took 1 base from V and 0 from J, leaving 22 bases between them. The CDR3 totals 19 residues. CDR3 amino acids: CASSLFSPGRGTTNYGYTF. The CDR3 DNA reads TGCGCCAGCAGCTTGTTTTCCCCGGGGCGGGGGACAACTAACTATGGCTACACCTTC.

Concerning this clone itself: The sample contains more than one DNA sequence encoding this CDR3. The chain employs TRBV7-9 and TRBJ1-1, with D tentatively TRBD1 (6 bases). The germline V and J ends were trimmed by 1 base and 2 bases, with 8 bases remaining between them. CDR3 size: 14 residues. CDR1 is SEHNR, CDR2 FQNEAQ, per germline (reference sequence). CDR3 nucleotides: TGTGCCAGCAGCTTAGGGACAGCTAACACTGAAGCTTTCTTT. Protein product: CASSLGTANTEAFF. Filled out from reference TRBV7-9 and TRBJ1-1, the complete variable domain reads DTGVSQNPRHKITKRGQNVTFRCDPISEHNRLYWYRQTLGQGPEFLTYFQNEAQLEKSRLLSDRFSAERPKGSFSTLEIQRTEQGDSAMYLCASSLGTANTEAFFGQGTRLTVV.

The chain has TRBV5-4 and TRBJ1-6, with 9 bases lining up with TRBD1. CDR1 is SGHNT, CDR2 YYREEE, per germline (reference sequence). V shed 1 base, J shed 8 bases, and the junction held 4 bases outside the gene matches. This CDR3 has 15 residues. DNA for the CDR3: TGTGCCAGCAGCTTGAAGGGACAGGGATATTCACCCCTCCACTTT. Translating it yields CASSLKGQGYSPLHF.

The V gene is TRBV12-5, the J gene TRBJ1-2; 9 nucleotides agree with TRBD1. Per the germline V gene, CDR1 is LGHNT and CDR2 is FRNRAP. This CDR3 comprises 18 residues. Trimming took 0 bases from V and 0 from J; bases not matched to a gene: 8. The CDR3 DNA reads as TGTGCTAGTGGTTTGGTACAGGGACAGGGCAAAACTAACTATGGCTACACCTTC. As protein: CASGLVQGQGKTNYGYTF.

The chain has TRBV30 and TRBJ1-1; tentative D call: TRBD1 (5 bases). V lost 2 bases, J lost 4 bases, and 11 bases lay in between. In germline, CDR1 is GTSNPN, CDR2 SVGIG (reference sequence). This CDR3 spans 13 amino acids. In DNA, the CDR3 is TGTGCCTGGAGTCAACAGGCTGTCACTGAAGCTTTCTTT. Its translation: CAWSQQAVTEAFF.

V is TRBV19 and J is TRBJ1-1; D possibly corresponds to TRBD1 (6 bases). CDR1 LNHDA and CDR2 SQIVND come from the germline V gene (reference sequence). This CDR3 comprises 17 residues. Trimming removed 4 bases from V and 0 bases from J, with 18 bases in between. CDR3 nucleotides: TGTGCCAGTAGTAGTTCGACAGGAGAAGGAATGAACACTGAAGCTTTCTTT. It is translated as CASSSSTGEGMNTEAFF. The whole variable domain, filled in from reference TRBV19 and TRBJ1-1, reads DGGITQSPKYLFRKEGQNVTLSCEQNLNHDAMYWYRQDPGQGLRLIYYSQIVNDFQKGDIAEGYSVSREKKESFPLTVTSAQKNPTAFYLCASSSSTGEGMNTEAFFGQGTRLTVV.